The 16 T cell receptor beta chains given below trace back to one sample, sequenced in a study of blood T cells in healthy people across ages. With a J-beta primer mix and a sample-barcoded 5' primer, a second PCR ran 7 to 11 cycles. TCRdb re-analysed the 5' RACE reads in MiXCR, keeping a single row per CDR3 protein. In the table there are 890,000 or so distinct CDR3 sequences, 62% of which are singletons. Sequences were obtained from blood. Every receptor here comes from a man under 40 in good health.

This clonotype has more than one count but fewer than ten. The rearrangement uses TRBV4-2 and TRBJ2-5, with D possibly matching TRBD1 (6 bases). In germline, CDR1 is LGHNA, CDR2 YNFKEQ. Between the trimmed V and J ends, which lost 4 bases and 3 bases, there was a span of 12 bases. The CDR3 runs to 14 residues. CDR3 coding DNA: TGTGCCAGCAGCCCGATGGACAGTAAAGAGACCCAGTACTTC. Its protein product is CASSPMDSKETQYF.

V usage is TRBV20-1 and J usage is TRBJ2-7, with TRBD2 matching over 11 bases. V dropped 5 bases and J dropped 2; count of bases not matched to a gene: 8. Germline V gene lookup returns CDR1 DFQATT and CDR2 SNEGSKA (reference sequence). This CDR3 has 15 amino acids. The CDR3 DNA is TGCAGTGCTCGAAGACTAGCGGGGCCGACCTACGAGCAGTACTTC. It encodes CSARRLAGPTYEQYF.

This sequence joins TRBV5-1 and TRBJ2-3; weak D call: TRBD2 (6 bases). This CDR3 has 16 residues. The germline CDR1 and CDR2 sequences are SGHRS and YFSETQ. Trimming stripped 4 bases from V and 5 bases from J, with 20 bases between. The CDR3 region is CASSPNPGVEGDTQYF. In DNA form, the CDR3 reads TGCGCCAGCAGCCCGAATCCTGGGGTGGAGGGAGATACGCAGTATTTT.

The chain combines TRBV10-3 with TRBJ2-5; 8 bases map to TRBD1. Looked up from germline, CDR1 is ENHRY and CDR2 is SYGVKD. J lost 5 bases, V lost 8 bases, and 10 bases had no gene match. The CDR3 covers 14 residues. The CDR3 loop reads CAISDRTGTETQYF. The CDR3 DNA is TGTGCCATCTCTGATCGGACAGGGACGGAGACCCAGTACTTC.

This chain joins TRBV27 and TRBJ2-4, with 10 bases identical to TRBD1. Near its end, the DNA agrees better with TRBJ2-7, so the J call may be wrong. This CDR3 region has 14 residues. The V gene's germline CDR1 is MNHEY and CDR2 SMNVEV (reference sequence). CDR3: CASSWGTGVYEQYF. DNA for the CDR3: TGTGCCAGCAGTTGGGGGACAGGGGTATACGAGCAGTACTTC.

The J gene is TRBJ1-2, the V gene TRBV7-8; unclear D gene. The CDR3 covers 18 residues. Trimming shortened V by 0 bases and J by 4 bases, and 21 bases separated the two germline ends. Per the germline V gene, CDR1 is SGHVS and CDR2 is FQNEAQ. In DNA form, the CDR3 reads TGTGCCAGCAGCTTAGCGGTGTCTTACCGAGGTAGTGGCTATGGCTACACCTTC. This encodes CASSLAVSYRGSGYGYTF. Together with reference TRBV7-8 and TRBJ1-2, the CDR3 gives the full variable domain: GAGVSQSPRYKVAKRGQDVALRCDPISGHVSLFWYQQALGQGPEFLTYFQNEAQLDKSGLPSDRFFAERPEGSVSTLKIQRTQQEDSAVYLCASSLAVSYRGSGYGYTFGSGTRLTVV.

A few counts support this clonotype. The chain joins TRBV3-1 to TRBJ2-1, with D possibly matching TRBD2 (5 bases). Between the trimmed V and J ends, which lost 2 bases and 6 bases, there was a span of 14 bases. The CDR3 covers 15 residues. Germline V gene data show CDR1 as LGHDT and CDR2 as YNNKEL (reference sequence). The chain's CDR3 is CASSQFRGWGNEQFF. The CDR3 DNA follows: TGTGCCAGCAGCCAATTCAGAGGGTGGGGCAATGAGCAGTTCTTC.

The chain employs TRBV4-2 and TRBJ2-7; 9 nucleotides line up with TRBD1. The CDR3 has 15 amino acids. V gave up 4 bases and J gave up 2 bases; unmatched junction bases: 6. The germline V gene encodes CDR1 LGHNA and CDR2 YNFKEQ. The chain's CDR3 is CASSPLGQGTYEQYF. CDR3 DNA: TGTGCCAGCAGCCCCCTAGGACAGGGGACCTACGAGCAGTACTTC.

The chain is built from TRBV7-2 and TRBJ2-7; D might be TRBD1 (6 bases). The germline V gene has CDR1 SGHTA and CDR2 FQGNSA. The CDR3 consists of 15 residues. Trimming pared 4 bases from V and 5 bases from J, leaving 18 bases between. CDR3 DNA sequence: TGTGCCAGCAGCTCCCAGGGGCTACCTCAGGACGAGCAGTACTTC. Protein: CASSSQGLPQDEQYF.

The chain couples TRBV7-2 to TRBJ2-3; weak D call: TRBD2 (7 bases). Germline assignment: CDR1 SGHTA and CDR2 FQGNSA. V was clipped by 6 bases and J by 2 bases, with 12 bases between them. There are 14 residues in the CDR3. The CDR3 sequence: CASSRGGITDTQYF. CDR3 nucleotide sequence: TGTGCCAGCAGTAGGGGGGGGATCACAGATACGCAGTATTTT.

CDR3 sequence: CASSRGGWEQFF. The DNA of the CDR3 is TGTGCCAGCAGTCGAGGGGGCTGGGAGCAGTTCTTC. This chain uses TRBV27 with TRBJ2-1, with 7 bases that match TRBD1. CDR1 is MNHEY, CDR2 SMNVEV, per germline (reference sequence). The CDR3 consists of 12 residues. V trimming: 5 bases; J trimming: 10 bases; junction bases outside the gene matches: 5.

V usage is TRBV14 and J usage is TRBJ2-4; possibly TRBD1 for D (5 bases). The J call could be wrong; TRBJ2-7 is a better fit for the DNA end. The CDR3 is 14 amino acids. Germline V lookup: CDR1 SGHDN, CDR2 FVKESK. CDR3 in amino acids: CASSQVNRLYEQYF. DNA of the CDR3: TGTGCCAGCAGCCAAGTAAACAGGCTCTACGAGCAGTACTTC.

A word on this clonotype: This sequence may be a read error, since a much larger clone differs from it by one base. The gene calls are TRBV14 and TRBJ2-5; D could derive from TRBD1 or TRBD2 (5 bases each). This CDR3 contains 12 residues. Germline assignment: CDR1 SGHDN and CDR2 FVKESK. Trimming removed 5 bases from V and 11 bases from J, with 15 bases in between. The CDR3 DNA sequence: TGTGCCAGCAGCTCCTGGCTGGGGGAGCAGTACTTC. This codes for CASSSWLGEQYF.

This clonotype showed up just a few times. The CDR3 sequence: CASSVVSGGNEQFF. The CDR3 bases are TGTGCCAGCAGCGTAGTTAGCGGGGGCAACGAGCAGTTCTTC. The chain is built from TRBV9 and TRBJ2-1; TRBD2 agrees at 9 bases. The CDR3 sequence is 14 residues long. Trimming at V came to 0 bases and at J to 10 bases, leaving 5 bases not matched to a gene. CDR1 is SGDLS, CDR2 YYNGEE, per germline. Full variable domain (remainder filled in from reference TRBV9 and TRBJ2-1): DSGVTQTPKHLITATGQRVTLRCSPRSGDLSVYWYQQSLDQGLQFLIQYYNGEERAKGNILERFSAQQFPDLHSELNLSSLELGDSALYFCASSVVSGGNEQFFGPGTRLTVL.

The table lists this clonotype with a few counts. CDR3 nucleotides: TGTGCCAGCAGCTTAGCTAGCGGGGTACTTAATGAGCAGTTCTTC. It is translated as CASSLASGVLNEQFF. The gene calls are TRBV11-1 and TRBJ2-1, with 8 nucleotides matching TRBD2. Germline values: CDR1 SGHAT, CDR2 FQDESV (reference sequence). The CDR3 is 15 amino acids. The V and J ends lost 0 bases and 7 bases, in that order; junction bases with no gene match: 5.

The J gene is TRBJ1-5, the V gene TRBV7-2, with a tentative D call TRBD1 (6 bases). Trimming took off 5 bases at V and 4 bases at J, with 9 bases between the two ends. Germline V gene lookup returns CDR1 SGHTA and CDR2 FQGNSA. This CDR3 comprises 13 residues. For the CDR3, the DNA is TGTGCCAGCAGCACAGGGTTAAATCAGCCCCAGCATTTT. Translated: CASSTGLNQPQHF.